This TCR beta chain comes out of a study of cytomegalovirus exposure and HLA in healthy donors. In the PCR, 60 Vbeta and 13 Jbeta primers were used. Clones were read by immunoSEQ multiplex PCR, and TCRdb kept only the in-frame ones, dropping some. The table lists under 150,000 clones, 55% to 80% of them singletons, with approximately 14% in the top ten. Looked up from germline, CDR1 is MDHEN and CDR2 is SYDVKM. The CDR3 is 14 amino acids. The V and J ends lost 4 bases and 4 bases, in that order; junction bases with no gene match: 4. Though nominally healthy at sampling, donors likely had unrecorded immune exposures.

The sequencing sample was made of PBMCs. The chain couples TRBV28 to TRBJ2-7; 10 bases align to TRBD2. This TCR came from a human donor in good health. DNA of the CDR3: TGTGCCAGCAGTTCTCGGACTAGCGGATACGAGCAGTACTTC. Protein: CASSSRTSGYEQYF.